One and the same sample provided the 6 T cell receptor beta chains below, sequenced in a study of cytomegalovirus exposure and HLA in healthy donors. Assay used: immunoSEQ multiplex PCR; TCRdb lists only in-frame clones, some missing. Among 200,000 to 250,000 clones, about 90% were seen once, and the ten largest hold roughly 1%. The sample taken for sequencing was PBMCs. These receptors all stem from a woman aged 18-29 years in good health and CMV-seronegative.

This clone has only a few counts. The rearrangement links TRBV6-5 to TRBJ2-2; D might be TRBD2 (6 bases). This CDR3 spans 14 amino acids. V lost 6 bases, J lost 6 bases, and 14 bases lay in between. Germline CDR1 reads MNHEY; CDR2 reads SVGAGI. This CDR3 reads CASRGARRAGELFF. The DNA of the CDR3 is TGTGCCAGCAGGGGTGCCAGGAGGGCCGGGGAGCTGTTTTTT.

The chain recombines TRBV11-2 with TRBJ2-7; D may be TRBD2 (6 bases). Deletions cut 1 base from V and 4 bases from J, with 8 bases between. CDR1 is SGHAT and CDR2 is FQNNGV in the germline V gene. The CDR3 extends over 13 amino acids. The CDR3 DNA follows: TGTGCCAGCAGCTTAGGGGGGGTTTACGAGCAGTACTTC. Its protein is CASSLGGVYEQYF.

The chain is built from TRBV15 and TRBJ2-1; 9 nucleotides line up with TRBD1. Germline trimming cut 3 bases from V and 2 bases from J; bases unmatched to any gene: 17. This CDR3 has 20 amino acids. From germline, CDR1 is LNHNV and CDR2 YYDKDF (reference sequence). CDR3 protein: CATSSPLIGARDRAYNEQFF. CDR3 bases: TGTGCCACCAGCAGTCCTCTGATTGGGGCGCGGGACAGGGCCTACAATGAGCAGTTCTTC.

The chain is built from TRBV11-2 and TRBJ1-1; 7 nucleotides align to TRBD1. The CDR3 spans 14 residues. Germline V lookup: CDR1 SGHAT, CDR2 FQNNGV. Losses at the gene ends were 5 bases for V and 4 bases for J; bases not matched to a gene: 7. CDR3 protein: CASSPRQGVTEAFF. The CDR3 DNA sequence: TGTGCCAGCAGCCCGCGACAGGGAGTCACTGAAGCTTTCTTT.

This sequence joins TRBV25-1 and TRBJ1-5; maybe TRBD1 (5 bases). Per germline, CDR1 MGHDK and CDR2 SYGVNS. CDR3 length equals 12 residues. Trimming cost V 5 bases and J 7 bases, with 9 bases left between them. The CDR3 nucleotides are TGTGCCAGCAGTAGCTGGGGCCAGCCCCAGCATTTT. It is translated as CASSSWGQPQHF.

This sequence joins TRBV5-1 and TRBJ2-7, with D perhaps being TRBD1 or TRBD2 (5 bases each). Trimming removed 4 bases from V and 7 bases from J, with 15 bases in between. Germline V gene lookup returns CDR1 SGHRS and CDR2 YFSETQ. The length of the CDR3 is 13 residues. The CDR3 sequence: CASSMGPVGEQYF. CDR3 nucleotides: TGCGCCAGCAGCATGGGACCTGTCGGGGAGCAGTACTTC.